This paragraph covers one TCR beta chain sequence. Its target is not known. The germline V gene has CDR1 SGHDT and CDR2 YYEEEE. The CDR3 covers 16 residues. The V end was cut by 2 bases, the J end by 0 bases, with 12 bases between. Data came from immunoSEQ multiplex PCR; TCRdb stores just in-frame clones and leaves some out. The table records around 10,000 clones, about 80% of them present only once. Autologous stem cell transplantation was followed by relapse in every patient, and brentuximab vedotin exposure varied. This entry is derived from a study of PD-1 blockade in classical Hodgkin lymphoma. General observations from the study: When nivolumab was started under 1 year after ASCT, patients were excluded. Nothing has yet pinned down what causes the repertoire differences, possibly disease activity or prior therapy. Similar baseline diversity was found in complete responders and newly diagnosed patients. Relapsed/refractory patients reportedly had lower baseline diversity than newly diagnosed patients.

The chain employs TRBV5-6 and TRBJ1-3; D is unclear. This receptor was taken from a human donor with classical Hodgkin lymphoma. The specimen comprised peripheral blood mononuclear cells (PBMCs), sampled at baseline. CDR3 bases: TGTGCCAGCAGCTTTCGCAGACCATACTCTGGAAACACCATATATTTT. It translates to CASSFRRPYSGNTIYF.